This is a list of T cell receptor beta chains from one sample in a study of T cell clones after liver transplantation. Only in-frame clones appear in the TCRdb table, and some are missing; sequencing was by immunoSEQ multiplex PCR. Found here are about 120,000 clones, just over 90% of them singletons; the top ten hold around 0.83%. This specimen was CD4+ T cells from blood, taken 12 months after liver transplant. The source is a human patient who received a liver transplant. Some T cells may trace back to the graft donor. CDR3s include the opening cysteine and the closing phenylalanine or tryptophan. The D gene is left open where the match is weak. Rows may omit the clone size; those that give it use once, few, many or a size class.

>TRBJ2-7|-|TRBV5-1|TRBD1
TGCGCCAGCAGCTCAGGGACAGTCAGCTACGAGCAGTACTTC
CASSSGTVSYEQYF
>TRBJ1-1|-|TRBV28|-
TGTGCCACCTTGTCGAGCACTGAAGCTTTCTTT
CATLSSTEAFF
>TRBJ2-7|-|TRBV7-3|-
TGTGCCAGCAAACCAACAGTAGACTCCTACGAGCAGTACTTC
CASKPTVDSYEQYF
>TRBJ1-3|-|TRBV28|-
TGTGCCAGCAGTTTATGGCAGAGCGGGGGGTCTGGAAACACCATATATTTT
CASSLWQSGGSGNTIYF
>TRBJ1-2|-|TRBV18|-
TGTGCCAGCTCACCTCCGGGCCGCGCCCATGGCTACACCTTC
CASSPPGRAHGYTF
>TRBJ2-2|-|TRBV7-9|-
TGTGCCAGCAGTTTTAGGATCGGAGCGTCCGGGGAGCTGTTTTTT
CASSFRIGASGELFF
>TRBJ2-7|-|TRBV29-1|TRBD2
TGCAGCGTGAAAGTCGCGGCGGGAGTTATAAACGAGCAGTACTTC
CSVKVAAGVINEQYF
>TRBJ2-7|-|TRBV2|-
TGTGCCAGCAGTGAAGGTTTTCGGGAGCAGTACTTC
CASSEGFREQYF
>TRBJ1-1|-|TRBV5-8|-
TGTGCCAGCAGCGTCGGGGGCGGGAACACTGAAGCTTTCTTT
CASSVGGGNTEAFF
>TRBJ2-2|-|TRBV4-2|-
TGTGCCAGCAGCGGGGGCCCTAGTGGGGAGCTGTTTTTT
CASSGGPSGELFF
>TRBJ1-2|-|TRBV19|-
TGTGCCAGTAGCATACCTCGGTCTGGGTCTAACTATGGCTACACCTTC
CASSIPRSGSNYGYTF
>TRBJ2-1|-|TRBV5-1|-
TGCGCCAGCAGCTTGGATCCGGGGGCGCGCAATGAGCAGTTCTTC
CASSLDPGARNEQFF
>TRBJ2-5|-|TRBV2|TRBD2
TGTGCCACCGAGCGGGAGGAGCGAGAGACCCAGTACTTC
CATEREERETQYF
>TRBJ2-7|-|TRBV7-6|TRBD2
TGTGCCAGCAGCTTAGGTACAGCGGGGGGATCTTACGAGCAGTACTTC
CASSLGTAGGSYEQYF
>TRBJ2-7|-|TRBV28|-
TGTGCCAGCAGTTTTCGGCAAGTCGAGCAGTACTTC
CASSFRQVEQYF
>TRBJ1-1|-|TRBV7-9|-
TGTGCCAGCAGCTCTCAGGGAGGAACTGAAGCTTTCTTT
CASSSQGGTEAFF
>TRBJ1-3|-|TRBV19|TRBD1
TGTGCCAGTAGTGCGACAGGGGGCTTCTCTGGAAACACCATATATTTT
CASSATGGFSGNTIYF
>TRBJ2-3|-|TRBV19|TRBD2
TGTGCCAGTAGTACCAAAAGCGGGAGGGTTAAAGATACGCAGTATTTT
CASSTKSGRVKDTQYF
>TRBJ1-4|-|TRBV29-1|TRBD1
TGCAGCGTAAAGGACAGGGGCGAAAAACTGTTTTTT
CSVKDRGEKLFF
>TRBJ1-2|few|TRBV7-5|-
TGTGTCAGAAGCGACGACAGCCCCTACACCTTC
CVRSDDSPYTF
>TRBJ2-5|-|TRBV6-1|TRBD1
TGTGCCAGCAGCCAAGACAGGGACATTCAAGAGACCCAGTACTTC
CASSQDRDIQETQYF
>TRBJ1-1|-|TRBV11-3|-
TGTGCCAGCAGCCCGAAAAGGACAGCTGAAGCTTTCTTT
CASSPKRTAEAFF
>TRBJ2-3|-|TRBV5-6|TRBD2
TGTGCCAGCAGCTTCGGGACTAGTACAGATACGCAGTATTTT
CASSFGTSTDTQYF